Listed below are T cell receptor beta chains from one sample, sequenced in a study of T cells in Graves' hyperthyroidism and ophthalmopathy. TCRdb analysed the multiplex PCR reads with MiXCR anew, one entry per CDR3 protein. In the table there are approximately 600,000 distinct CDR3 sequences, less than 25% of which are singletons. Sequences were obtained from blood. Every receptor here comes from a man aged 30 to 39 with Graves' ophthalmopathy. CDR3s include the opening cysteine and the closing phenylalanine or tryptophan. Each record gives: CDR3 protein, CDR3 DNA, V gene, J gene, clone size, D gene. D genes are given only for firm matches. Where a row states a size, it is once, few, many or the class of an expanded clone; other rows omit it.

CDR3aa: CASSYTGTSGKQFF; CDR3nt: TGTGCCAGCAGTTACACCGGGACTAGCGGGAAACAGTTCTTC; v_gene: TRBV6-2/TRBV6-3; j_gene: TRBJ2-1; abundance: .; d_gene: TRBD2
CDR3aa: CATSDHPSDRLKRETQYF; CDR3nt: TGTGCCACCAGTGATCACCCCTCAGACAGGCTTAAGCGGGAGACCCAGTACTTC; v_gene: TRBV24-1; j_gene: TRBJ2-5; abundance: many; d_gene: .
CDR3aa: CASSPRWDSPNYGYTF; CDR3nt: TGTGCCAGCAGCCCCCGCTGGGACAGCCCTAACTATGGCTACACCTTC; v_gene: TRBV7-2; j_gene: TRBJ1-2; abundance: .; d_gene: TRBD1
CDR3aa: CASSSWTGGDYEQYF; CDR3nt: TGTGCCAGCAGCTCGTGGACAGGGGGCGACTACGAGCAGTACTTC; v_gene: TRBV6-1; j_gene: TRBJ2-7; abundance: .; d_gene: TRBD1
CDR3aa: CSVLPTGPSDEQYF; CDR3nt: TGCAGCGTTCTCCCAACCGGGCCCTCGGACGAGCAGTACTTC; v_gene: TRBV29-1; j_gene: TRBJ2-7; abundance: .; d_gene: .
CDR3aa: CAWSRDSRWEQYF; CDR3nt: TGTGCCTGGAGTCGGGACTCCCGATGGGAGCAGTACTTC; v_gene: TRBV30; j_gene: TRBJ2-7; abundance: .; d_gene: .
CDR3aa: CASSLWDGTQETQYF; CDR3nt: TGTGCCAGCAGCCTTTGGGACGGGACCCAAGAGACCCAGTACTTC; v_gene: TRBV11-2; j_gene: TRBJ2-5; abundance: many; d_gene: .
CDR3aa: CASSRDRGRGEQFF; CDR3nt: TGTGCCAGCAGTAGGGACCGCGGGAGGGGGGAGCAGTTCTTC; v_gene: TRBV6-1; j_gene: TRBJ2-1; abundance: .; d_gene: TRBD2
CDR3aa: CASSYNRPAYNEQFF; CDR3nt: TGTGCCAGCAGTTACAACAGGCCGGCCTACAATGAGCAGTTCTTC; v_gene: TRBV6-5; j_gene: TRBJ2-1; abundance: .; d_gene: .
CDR3aa: CASSLGGLRDRGDYGYTF; CDR3nt: TGTGCCAGCAGTTTGGGGGGTCTAAGGGACCGAGGGGACTATGGCTACACCTTC; v_gene: TRBV28; j_gene: TRBJ1-2; abundance: few; d_gene: .
CDR3aa: CASSLILTSGRHFQETQYF; CDR3nt: TGTGCCAGCAGCTTAATCCTAACTAGCGGGAGGCATTTTCAAGAGACCCAGTACTTC; v_gene: TRBV7-9; j_gene: TRBJ2-5; abundance: .; d_gene: TRBD2
CDR3aa: CASSYSVLDRGAEKLFF; CDR3nt: TGTGCCAGCAGTTACTCAGTCTTGGACAGGGGGGCGGAAAAACTGTTTTTT; v_gene: TRBV6-5; j_gene: TRBJ1-4; abundance: .; d_gene: TRBD1
CDR3aa: CASSDPLAGGGDTQYF; CDR3nt: TGTGCCAGCAGTGACCCTCTAGCGGGAGGTGGAGATACGCAGTATTTT; v_gene: TRBV25-1; j_gene: TRBJ2-3; abundance: .; d_gene: TRBD2
CDR3aa: CASSMGRADTQYF; CDR3nt: TGTGCCAGCTCAATGGGGAGGGCAGATACGCAGTATTTT; v_gene: TRBV18; j_gene: TRBJ2-3; abundance: .; d_gene: TRBD2
CDR3aa: CASSEGTRIYEQYF; CDR3nt: TGTGCCAGCAGTGAAGGGACACGTATTTACGAGCAGTACTTC; v_gene: TRBV2; j_gene: TRBJ2-7; abundance: many; d_gene: .
CDR3aa: CAIAGSGITNYGYTF; CDR3nt: TGTGCCATCGCCGGTTCAGGGATTACTAACTATGGCTACACCTTC; v_gene: TRBV10-3; j_gene: TRBJ1-2; abundance: .; d_gene: .
CDR3aa: CASSQGYKFGELFF; CDR3nt: TGTGCCAGCAGCCAGGGCTACAAATTCGGGGAGCTGTTTTTT; v_gene: TRBV3-1; j_gene: TRBJ2-2; abundance: .; d_gene: .
CDR3aa: CASSLVISYEQYF; CDR3nt: TGTGCCAGCAGTTTAGTGATATCCTACGAGCAGTACTTC; v_gene: TRBV28; j_gene: TRBJ2-7; abundance: few; d_gene: .
CDR3aa: CASSFRGGTDTQYF; CDR3nt: TGTGCCAGCAGCTTCCGGGGAGGCACAGATACGCAGTATTTT; v_gene: TRBV5-6; j_gene: TRBJ2-3; abundance: .; d_gene: .
CDR3aa: CASRDRLLYTDTQYF; CDR3nt: TGTGCCAGCAGGGACAGGCTACTTTACACAGATACGCAGTATTTT; v_gene: TRBV27; j_gene: TRBJ2-3; abundance: few; d_gene: TRBD1
CDR3aa: CATSCSGPQYF; CDR3nt: TGTGCCACCAGTTGTTCCGGCCCGCAGTATTTT; v_gene: TRBV24-1; j_gene: TRBJ2-3; abundance: .; d_gene: .
CDR3aa: CASSLEPGLAESSYNEQFF; CDR3nt: TGTGCCAGCAGCTTAGAACCGGGACTAGCCGAAAGCTCCTACAATGAGCAGTTCTTC; v_gene: TRBV11-2; j_gene: TRBJ2-1; abundance: .; d_gene: TRBD2
CDR3aa: CASSEEYYGYTF; CDR3nt: TGTGCCAGCAGTGAGGAATACTATGGCTACACCTTC; v_gene: TRBV28; j_gene: TRBJ1-2; abundance: many; d_gene: .